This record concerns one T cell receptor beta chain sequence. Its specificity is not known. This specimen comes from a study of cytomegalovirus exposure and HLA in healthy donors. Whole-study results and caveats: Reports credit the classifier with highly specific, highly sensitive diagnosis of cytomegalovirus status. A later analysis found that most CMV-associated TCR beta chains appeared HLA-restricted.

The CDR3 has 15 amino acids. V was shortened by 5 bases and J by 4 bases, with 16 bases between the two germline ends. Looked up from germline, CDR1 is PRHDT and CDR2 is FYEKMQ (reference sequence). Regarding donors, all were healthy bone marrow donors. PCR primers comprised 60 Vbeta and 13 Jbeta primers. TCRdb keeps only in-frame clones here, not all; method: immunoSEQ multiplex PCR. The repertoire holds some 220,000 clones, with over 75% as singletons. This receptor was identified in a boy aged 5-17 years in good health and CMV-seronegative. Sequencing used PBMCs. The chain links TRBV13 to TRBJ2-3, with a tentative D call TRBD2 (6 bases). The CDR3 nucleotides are TGTGCCAGCAGCCTCGGAGGGCCGGGGCCAGATACGCAGTATTTT. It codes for CASSLGGPGPDTQYF.